Following are 8 T cell receptor beta chains from one sample sequenced in a study of tumor-infiltrating lymphocytes in oesophageal squamous cell carcinoma. TCRdb reanalysed the PCR reads using MiXCR and keeps one entry per CDR3 protein. The profile shows more than 15,000 distinct CDR3 sequences, approximately 46% of them singletons. Specimen: normal esophageal tissue next to the tumor. The receptors come from a female donor with esophageal squamous cell carcinoma.

V usage is TRBV6-6 and J usage is TRBJ2-5; weak D call: TRBD2 (6 bases). Germline CDR1 is MNHNY and CDR2 is SVGAGI (reference sequence). The CDR3 is made up of 15 amino acids. V was trimmed by 2 bases and J by 5 bases, leaving 15 bases between them. The CDR3 DNA is TGTGCCAGCAGTTACGGCGCGGGATCCGGGGAGACCCAGTACTTC. It translates to CASSYGAGSGETQYF.

This clonotype was recorded a few times. The missing conserved phenylalanine or tryptophan at the end of this CDR3 makes a read error likely. Because the CDR3's place on the DNA is in doubt, the DNA is left out and the CDR3 is given as listed by TCRdb. V usage is TRBV11-1 and J usage is TRBJ2-5; no check of the table's D call, TRBD2, against the DNA was made. Germline V gene lookup returns CDR1 SGHAT and CDR2 FQDESV (reference sequence). The CDR3 length equals 16 residues, ends included. CDR3 in amino acids: CASSLVVGTYGYTFGS.

V gene TRBV6-6 combines with J gene TRBJ2-1; 8 bases are shared with TRBD2. Judging by the DNA end, TRBJ2-7 fits better; the J call may be wrong. This CDR3 contains 17 residues. Germline values: CDR1 MNHNY, CDR2 SVGAGI (reference sequence). The CDR3 bases are TGTGCCAGCAGGGGAGCCGGGACTAGTAGCCCCGATCGGGAGCAGTACTTC. Translation: CASRGAGTSSPDREQYF.

There are a few counts of this clonotype. V usage is TRBV11-2 and J usage is TRBJ2-5, with TRBD2 matching 7 bases. The J call may be wrong; the DNA end is better matched by TRBJ2-7. This CDR3 contains 13 residues. Germline CDR1 is SGHAT and CDR2 is FQNNGV. CDR3 in amino acids: CASSSRAGVEQYF. The CDR3 nucleotides read TGTGCCAGCAGCTCAAGGGCGGGGGTCGAGCAGTACTTC.

J is TRBJ2-7 and V is TRBV27, with 10 bases fitting TRBD1. The J call may be incorrect, as the DNA end agrees better with TRBJ2-5. This CDR3 region has 13 residues. The V gene's germline CDR1 is MNHEY and CDR2 SMNVEV (reference sequence). This CDR3 is CATRDRGIETQYF. Written as DNA, the CDR3 is TGTGCCACCCGGGACAGGGGAATTGAGACCCAGTACTTC.

Concerning this clonotype itself: Germline and junction disagree at one end, which may indicate a read error. The chain is built from TRBV11-3 and TRBJ2-7; TRBD2 might be the D (5 bases). The CDR3 loop spans 13 amino acids. CDR1 is SGHNT, CDR2 YENEEA, per germline. The CDR3 loop reads CASSAHSTGELYF. CDR3 nucleotides: TGTGCCAGCAGCGCCCACAGCACCGGGGAGCTGTACTTC.

Comment on this clonotype: Germline and junction disagree at one end, which may indicate a read error. The V gene is TRBV7-6, the J gene TRBJ2-1, with D unresolved. The J call may be faulty, since TRBJ2-5 better matches the DNA end. The CDR3 is 12 residues long. Per the germline V gene, CDR1 is SGHVS and CDR2 is FNYEAQ. CDR3 in DNA: TGTGTCAGCAGCCCTTATCAAGAGACCCAGTACTTC. It is translated as CVSSPYQETQYF.

The chain has TRBV7-9 and TRBJ2-1; D may be TRBD1 (6 bases). Matching the DNA end better, TRBJ1-2 makes the J call doubtful. This CDR3 contains 15 residues. Germline lookup yields CDR1 SEHNR and CDR2 FQNEAQ (reference sequence). The CDR3 reads CASSLAYRDRDGYTF. The CDR3 nucleotides read TGTGCCAGCAGCTTAGCTTACAGGGACCGGGATGGCTACACCTTC.